The 17 T cell receptor beta chains given below trace back to one sample, sequenced in a study of cytomegalovirus exposure and HLA in healthy donors. Primers included in the PCR were 60 Vbeta and 13 Jbeta primers. Sequenced by immunoSEQ multiplex PCR; TCRdb stores in-frame clones only, minus some. The sample lists 120,000 to 150,000 clones, 80% to 85% seen once, with more than 2% in the top ten. Sequencing was done on a sample of PBMCs. The receptors derive from a boy between 2 and 10 years old in good health and CMV-seronegative.

The V call is TRBV14, the J call TRBJ2-7; 9 nucleotides match TRBD1. The CDR3 covers 15 residues. In germline, CDR1 is SGHDN, CDR2 FVKESK. V shed 0 bases, J shed 6 bases, and the junction held 6 bases outside the gene matches. CDR3 coding DNA: TGTGCCAGCAGCCAAGAAAGGACAGGGGTTAGCGAGCAGTACTTC. It translates to CASSQERTGVSEQYF.

The genes are TRBV7-2 and TRBJ2-2; 8 nucleotides match TRBD2. The germline V gene has CDR1 SGHTA and CDR2 FQGNSA. CDR3 size: 17 residues. V was clipped by 3 bases and J by 4 bases; unmatched bases: 10. CDR3 region: CASSLANGRARTGELFF. The CDR3 DNA is TGTGCCAGCAGCTTGGCTAACGGGAGGGCGCGCACCGGGGAGCTGTTTTTT.

The rearrangement joins TRBV19 to TRBJ1-2; no clear D. Looked up from germline, CDR1 is LNHDA and CDR2 is SQIVND (reference sequence). The ends were cut back, 5 bases at V and 4 bases at J, with 14 bases in the middle. CDR3 length: 14 residues. CDR3 in amino acids: CASSVARRSYGYTF. The CDR3 DNA is TGTGCCAGTAGTGTAGCCCGGAGGAGCTATGGCTACACCTTC.

V usage is TRBV11-2 and J usage is TRBJ2-5; D gene ambiguous. Trimming pared 4 bases from V and 2 bases from J, leaving 11 bases between. The CDR3 has 14 amino acids. The germline V gene has CDR1 SGHAT and CDR2 FQNNGV. This CDR3 is CASSSSSVQETQYF. CDR3 bases: TGTGCCAGCAGCTCTTCTTCGGTGCAAGAGACCCAGTACTTC.

In DNA, the CDR3 is TGCAGCGCCTGTCCGGGACAGGGGGAATACGGCGGAGAGACCCAGTACTTC. Residues: CSACPGQGEYGGETQYF. V and J are TRBV29-1 and TRBJ2-5; 11 bases map to TRBD1. The V gene's germline CDR1 is SQVTM and CDR2 ANQGSEA. Trimming at V came to 7 bases and at J to 4 bases, leaving 17 bases not matched to a gene. The length of the CDR3 is 17 residues.

This sequence joins TRBV7-9 and TRBJ2-1, with 15 bases identical to TRBD2. J gave up 9 bases and V 6 bases, and 6 bases lay outside the gene matches. CDR3 length equals 15 residues. Germline V gene sequence: CDR1 SEHNR, CDR2 FQNEAQ (reference sequence). CDR3 loop: CASSQGGLAGGEQFF. The DNA of the CDR3 is TGTGCCAGCAGTCAAGGGGGACTAGCGGGGGGTGAGCAGTTCTTC.

This chain connects TRBV6-5 to TRBJ2-7, with 7 bases matching TRBD1. Looked up from germline, CDR1 is MNHEY and CDR2 is SVGAGI. The V gene end was trimmed by 0 bases and the J gene end by 7 bases; junction bases not matched to a gene: 9. The CDR3 is made up of 15 amino acids. DNA of the CDR3: TGTGCCAGCAGTTACTCCGGGACAGTGGCTCAAGAGCAGTACTTC. Protein product: CASSYSGTVAQEQYF.

The J gene is TRBJ2-5, the V gene TRBV7-2; D is perhaps TRBD2 (6 bases). Germline CDR1 is SGHTA and CDR2 is FQGNSA. CDR3 length: 15 residues. Between the trimmed V and J ends, which lost 5 bases and 2 bases, there was a span of 15 bases. CDR3 DNA: TGTGCCAGCAGCGGAACCGGGACTCCACAAGAGACCCAGTACTTC. Translation gives CASSGTGTPQETQYF.

The chain uses TRBV27 and TRBJ2-2; no reliable D call. V lost 0 bases to trimming and J lost 1 base, with 6 bases between them. The CDR3 runs to 15 residues. Germline values: CDR1 MNHEY, CDR2 SMNVEV (reference sequence). The CDR3 bases are TGTGCCAGCAGTTTATCGAGAAGGAACACCGGGGAGCTGTTTTTT. Encoded protein: CASSLSRRNTGELFF.

Only one count was recorded for this clone. This rearrangement joins TRBV5-6 to TRBJ2-7; 9 bases map to TRBD1. The ends lost 1 base at V and 6 bases at J; junction bases unmatched: 11. The CDR3 consists of 16 residues. Germline V lookup: CDR1 SGHDT, CDR2 YYEEEE. The DNA for the CDR3 is TGTGCCAGCAGCTTGTTATTCGGACAGGGGCGGGGCGAGCAGTACTTC. This translates into CASSLLFGQGRGEQYF.

The chain has TRBV7-6 and TRBJ2-1; 8 positions agree with TRBD2. V was clipped by 5 bases and J by 0 bases; unmatched bases: 6. The CDR3 consists of 16 residues. Germline CDR1 reads SGHVS; CDR2 reads FNYEAQ. The chain's CDR3 is CASSTAGGYSYNEQFF. The CDR3 region has the DNA TGTGCCAGCAGCACGGCGGGGGGATACTCCTACAATGAGCAGTTCTTC.

V usage is TRBV7-6 and J usage is TRBJ2-7; D possibly corresponds to TRBD2 (5 bases). The CDR3 extends over 14 amino acids. V dropped 2 bases and J dropped 3 bases, with 11 bases sitting between them. Germline V CDR1 and CDR2: SGHVS, FNYEAQ. The CDR3 nucleotides read TGTGCCAGCAGCTTAAGGGTTGGAGGCTACGAGCAGTACTTC. Protein: CASSLRVGGYEQYF.

The chain carries TRBV9 and TRBJ2-5, with D perhaps matching TRBD2 (6 bases). The end of the DNA aligns better with TRBJ2-7, so the J call may be wrong. Germline CDR1 SGDLS, CDR2 YYNGEE. The CDR3 runs 19 residues. CDR3 residues: CASSLGIGGPKLKTYEQYF. As DNA, the CDR3 is TGTGCCAGCAGCCTCGGAATCGGGGGTCCCAAGCTAAAAACCTACGAGCAGTACTTC.

The chain links TRBV7-2 to TRBJ1-1, with 8 bases aligning to TRBD1. V was pared by 2 bases and J by 10 bases, with 15 bases of the junction left unmatched. Germline CDR1 and CDR2: SGHTA and FQGNSA. This CDR3 comprises 16 residues. The CDR3 bases are TGTGCCAGCAGCTTAATTGGGGGGGACCCAGGGGGCCGAGCTTTCTTT. This translates into CASSLIGGDPGGRAFF. Together with reference TRBV7-2 and TRBJ1-1, the CDR3 gives the full variable domain: GAGVSQSPSNKVTEKGKDVELRCDPISGHTALYWYRQSLGQGLEFLIYFQGNSAPDKSGLPSDRFSAERTGGSVSTLTIQRTQQEDSAVYLCASSLIGGDPGGRAFFGQGTRLTVV.

The chain uses TRBV19 and TRBJ1-5; 11 nucleotides line up with TRBD1. This CDR3 is 17 amino acids long. CDR1 LNHDA and CDR2 SQIVND come from the germline V gene (reference sequence). J gave up 0 bases and V 5 bases, and 6 bases lay outside the gene matches. The CDR3: CASSDGQGAISNQPQHF. CDR3 sequence (DNA): TGTGCCAGTAGTGACGGACAGGGGGCTATTAGCAATCAGCCCCAGCATTTT.

The rearrangement uses TRBV6-5 and TRBJ2-1, with TRBD2 matching over 8 bases. This CDR3 is 15 amino acids long. Trimming removed 10 bases from V and 8 bases from J; junction bases left unmatched: 16. The germline gives CDR1 MNHEY, CDR2 SVGAGI. This CDR3 reads CATRQVGTRSDEQFF. The CDR3 nucleotides are TGTGCCACCCGCCAGGTCGGGACTAGGAGCGATGAGCAGTTCTTC.

The chain joins TRBV10-1 to TRBJ2-2; TRBD2 matches at 8 bases. Trimming took 4 bases from V and 3 from J; bases not matched to a gene: 1. The CDR3 sequence is 14 residues long. Germline V gene sequence: CDR1 WNHNN, CDR2 SYGVQD (reference sequence). Written as DNA, the CDR3 is TGCGCCAGCAGTGTACTAGCGGACACCGGGGAGCTGTTTTTT. Amino acids: CASSVLADTGELFF.